This TCR beta chain was documented in a study of blood T cells in healthy people across ages (dated by TCRdb to the mid-2010s). For the wider study: In model experiments, template switching captured about one uniquely barcoded TCR beta cDNA molecule for every two T cells. The study measured age-related changes in TCR beta repertoire diversity using deep sequencing normalized with unique cDNA molecular identifiers. Donors were grouped into four age groups: young (average roughly 16 years), middle-aged (approximately 41), aged (about 59) and long-lived (less than 85). Donors of different ages were randomly distributed across sequencing lanes to avoid experimental bias. For two donors (one aged 18 to 30 and one aged 80 or older), the study analyzed two additional independent replicas of 1 million unique cDNA reads from the same blood draw.

The donors were 40 or so Caucasian individuals from Russia, aged roughly 6 to 100 years, who were systemically healthy. Around 10 milliliters of peripheral blood were collected from each donor into EDTA-treated Vacutainer tubes. Ficoll-Paque density-gradient centrifugation was used to isolate PBMCs, with at least 7 million per sample. Trizol reagent was used to extract total RNA from the PBMCs, yielding at least 6 micrograms per sample. For every donor, an aliquot of PBMCs went through flow cytometry to measure the percentages of naive CD45RAhigh/CD27high T cells. Of note for this clonotype: Its antigen is not yet known. No quality values exist for individual bases; no much larger clone is one base distant.

The germline V gene yields SQVTM for CDR1 and ANQGSEA for CDR2. The CDR3 contains 14 residues, cysteine and phenylalanine counted. The kept DNA is CDR3 alone, 42 bases in frame from the first base. V is cut by 6 bases and J by 3 bases, and the space between the germline ends is 16 bases. General study outcomes and caveats: Donor CMV infection status was unknown, potentially confounding age-related changes in expanded clonotypes. Observed TCR beta diversity correlated strongly with the percentage of naive T cells measured by flow cytometry. Bulk unsorted PBMC profiling prevented conclusive comparison of naive and antigen-experienced compartments. Estimates of total diversity based on one million sequenced T cells were regarded as lower bounds and as underestimates. As age increased, observed TCR beta diversity per million T cells dropped in a roughly linear way, and a significant reduction was already evident by age about 36. Compared with the aged group, the long-lived group had more naive CD4+ T cells, fewer expanded clones and increased TCR diversity, suggesting age selection.

Libraries were built with 5' RACE. The sample was run on an Illumina HiSeq 2500. The second PCR ran for roughly 6 to 11 cycles and used a J-beta primer mix along with a sample-barcoded 5' primer. Each TCR beta cDNA molecule received a unique molecular identifier from a template-switch 5' adaptor carrying 12 random nucleotides. Each sample yielded at least 2.5 million CDR3-containing paired-end reads. The Mint cDNA synthesis kit, primed by a TRBC-specific oligonucleotide, was used to synthesize first-strand cDNA from all RNA. Following uracil-DNA glycosylase treatment, all cDNA underwent a first 18-cycle PCR with the universal primers M1SS and BC2_uni_R. Regarding the original processing steps: For normalization, 1 million high-quality reads were randomly selected from each sample, with every read carrying a distinct molecular identifier. Reads sharing molecular identifiers were discarded rather than binned into consensus sequences. MiTCR, with a Q25 quality threshold and the strictest error-elimination algorithm, was used for CDR3 identification, clonotype clustering and error correction. A nonparametric unseen species model using Euler transformation provided a lower-bound estimate of total TCR beta diversity. TCRdb reran the public reads through fastp at Q25 and MiXCR, keeping productive beta chains. All rows with the same CDR3 protein become a single entry with the most common DNA and genes. TCRdb's processing, not the study's, gives the V and J calls here. The sample table lists hundreds of thousands of distinct CDR3 sequences, roughly 58% of them with a count of one. Jointly, the top ten make up about two fifths of the sample.

Sequenced: blood. The TCR was taken from a man between 60 and 75 years old in good health. The sequence links TRBV29-1 to TRBJ2-3; matching of 7 bases hints at TRBD2 as the D gene. The DNA sequence reads TGCAGCGTGCCAATAGGGGGGGGGACAGATACGCAGTATTTT. Its protein is CSVPIGGGTDTQYF.